Shown below are 13 T cell receptor beta chains from a single sample sequenced in a study of PD-L1 blockade in urothelial cancer. Some clones are missing from TCRdb's copy, which holds only in-frame ones; the method was immunoSEQ multiplex PCR. The sample consists of about 43,000 clones, more than 75% of them appearing once. Sample: PBMCs, taken around atezolizumab (anti-PD-L1) treatment. These receptors originate from a woman aged 55-70 years with urothelial cancer.

This chain links TRBV4-2 with TRBJ2-3; D perhaps matches TRBD2 (5 bases). The CDR3 length is 14 residues. The germline gives CDR1 LGHNA, CDR2 YNFKEQ. Between the trimmed V and J ends, which lost 4 bases and 4 bases, there was a span of 12 bases. The CDR3 sequence is CASSRSWGADTQYF. DNA of the CDR3: TGTGCCAGCAGCCGGTCCTGGGGAGCAGATACGCAGTATTTT.

The chain joins TRBV21-1 to TRBJ1-4; TRBD1 is taken as the D call from the table, unchecked against the DNA. TRBV21-1 is annotated as a pseudogene. The CDR3 length is 15 residues. The CDR3 is CASSSRTGKGEKLFF. In nucleotides, the CDR3 is TGTGCCAGCAGCTCTCGGACAGGGAAAGGAGAAAAACTGTTTTTT.

This chain connects TRBV6-1 to TRBJ2-2; 8 positions agree with TRBD2. Germline V gene lookup returns CDR1 MNHNS and CDR2 SASEGT. This CDR3 region has 14 residues. V dropped 8 bases and J dropped 2; count of bases not matched to a gene: 4. The chain's CDR3 is CASGGGLNTGELFF. In DNA form, the CDR3 reads TGTGCCAGCGGCGGGGGGCTTAACACCGGGGAGCTGTTTTTT.

The chain carries TRBV7-2 and TRBJ2-1; D uncertain. With 4 bases removed from V and 7 bases from J, the gap between germline ends came to 8 bases. This CDR3 region has 12 residues. Germline V gene sequence: CDR1 SGHTA, CDR2 FQGNSA. The CDR3 sequence: CASSWRLNEQFF. CDR3 DNA sequence: TGTGCCAGCAGCTGGAGACTGAATGAGCAGTTCTTC.

The CDR3 here is CASRERSNEKLFF. CDR3 DNA: TGTGCCAGCAGAGAGCGATCTAATGAAAAACTGTTTTTT. V usage is TRBV6-4 and J usage is TRBJ1-4; D not certain. The CDR3 is made up of 13 amino acids. CDR1 is MRHNA, CDR2 SNTAGT, per germline. Trimming removed 6 bases from V and 3 bases from J, with 8 bases in between.

V usage is TRBV6-4 and J usage is TRBJ1-2; D might be TRBD1 (5 bases). Per the germline V gene, CDR1 is MRHNA and CDR2 is SNTAGT. The CDR3 is made up of 14 amino acids. V lost 6 bases and J lost 3, with 14 bases in between. The CDR3 sequence is CASSLEQGDYGYTF. For the CDR3, the DNA is TGTGCCAGCAGCCTTGAGCAGGGTGACTATGGCTACACCTTC.

The chain recombines TRBV7-2 with TRBJ2-3; D unclear. This CDR3 contains 13 residues. The germline gives CDR1 SGHTA, CDR2 FQGNSA. V was trimmed by 5 bases and J by 14 bases, leaving 20 bases between them. The CDR3 reads CASSPSVWAAGYF. The CDR3, as DNA: TGTGCCAGCAGCCCCTCGGTGTGGGCAGCCGGGTATTTT.

The rearrangement joins TRBV5-4 to TRBJ2-3; the D gene is possibly TRBD2 (7 bases). The CDR3 extends over 16 amino acids. Trimming pared 5 bases from V and 1 base from J, leaving 17 bases between. Germline values: CDR1 SGHNT, CDR2 YYREEE (reference sequence). The CDR3 sequence: CASSTAGRGGTDTQYF. CDR3 DNA sequence: TGTGCCAGCAGTACGGCGGGGAGGGGGGGCACAGATACGCAGTATTTT.

V gene TRBV4-3 combines with J gene TRBJ2-3; D gene uncertain. Germline V gene sequence: CDR1 LGHNA, CDR2 YSLEER. The CDR3 consists of 14 residues. V lost 1 base and J 2 bases, leaving 7 bases between the germline ends. CDR3 sequence (DNA): TGCGCCAGCAGCCAAGGGGCCTTCACAGATACGCAGTATTTT. This translates into CASSQGAFTDTQYF.

The rearrangement joins TRBV7-2 to TRBJ2-2; maybe TRBD2 (6 bases). CDR1 and CDR2 from the germline V gene are SGHTA and FQGNSA. This CDR3 comprises 16 residues. Between the trimmed V and J ends, which lost 0 bases and 1 base, there was a span of 9 bases. CDR3 loop: CASSLAGTQNTGELFF. The DNA for the CDR3 is TGTGCCAGCAGCTTAGCCGGGACTCAGAACACCGGGGAGCTGTTTTTT.

The chain joins TRBV11-2 to TRBJ2-7; TRBD2 matches at 8 bases. This CDR3 spans 14 amino acids. CDR1 and CDR2 from the germline V gene are SGHAT and FQNNGV. Trimming took 4 bases from V and 12 from J; bases not matched to a gene: 14. In DNA form, the CDR3 reads TGTGCCAGCAGCTCGTCGGGGGGGTCGGGGGGCGCGTACTTC. Its translation is CASSSSGGSGGAYF.

V usage is TRBV19 and J usage is TRBJ1-1; D ambiguous. In germline, CDR1 is LNHDA, CDR2 SQIVND (reference sequence). The V and J ends lost 3 bases and 2 bases respectively, with 10 bases between them. This CDR3 is 14 amino acids long. CDR3 sequence (DNA): TGTGCCAGTAGTATGAGCGGGTATAACACTGAAGCTTTCTTT. Encoded protein: CASSMSGYNTEAFF.

This chain connects TRBV20-1 to TRBJ2-5, with D perhaps matching TRBD1 (6 bases). The germline V gene encodes CDR1 DFQATT and CDR2 SNEGSKA (reference sequence). The CDR3 contains 11 residues. V lost 5 bases to trimming and J lost 3 bases, with 7 bases between them. CDR3 loop: CSAAGEETQYF. In DNA, the CDR3 is TGCAGTGCTGCAGGGGAAGAGACCCAGTACTTC.